This note documents a single TCR beta chain sequence. The antigen is undetermined. The V end lost 6 bases, the J end lost 1 base, and 13 bases lay between the germline ends. CDR3 length: 14 amino acids. From germline, CDR1 is MNHEY and CDR2 SVGAGI. This sample is drawn from a study of OX40 agonist ivuxolimab in advanced cancers. The study's findings and limits: Mean expanded clone counts were higher in CD8+ than CD4+ T cells.

Assay used: immunoSEQ multiplex PCR; TCRdb lists only in-frame clones, some missing. Of tens of thousands of clones listed, more than 80% are singletons. The receptor was derived from an adult with an advanced solid tumor such as melanoma, head and neck, liver or kidney cancer. The chain has TRBV6-5 and TRBJ2-7; D perhaps matches TRBD2 (6 bases). Source: CD4+ or CD8+ T cells sorted from blood, taken in a trial of the OX40 agonist ivuxolimab. The CDR3 sequence is CASSSGLLSYEQYF. CDR3 DNA sequence: TGTGCCAGCAGCTCGGGACTTCTGTCCTACGAGCAGTACTTC.